These 7 T cell receptor beta chains originate from one sample sequenced in a study of cytotoxic CD8 clonotypes in ibrutinib-treated CLL. The repertoire was sequenced with immunoSEQ multiplex PCR; TCRdb's copy has only in-frame clones and lacks some. The data hold roughly 200,000 clones, with 70% observed a single time. Sequencing used PBMCs, obtained after 12 months of ibrutinib treatment. These receptors came from a human donor with chronic lymphocytic leukemia.

This sequence joins TRBV7-2 and TRBJ1-5; no clear D. CDR3 length: 12 residues. V lost 4 bases and J lost 5, with 6 bases in between. Germline CDR1 and CDR2: SGHTA and FQGNSA. The CDR3 is CASSSLHQPQHF. CDR3 coding DNA: TGTGCCAGCAGCTCCCTGCATCAGCCCCAGCATTTT.

The rearrangement joins TRBV6-1 to TRBJ1-2; D ambiguous. V lost 10 bases and J lost 0, with 15 bases in between. This CDR3 spans 14 amino acids. CDR1 and CDR2 from the germline V gene are MNHNS and SASEGT. The CDR3 sequence is CATGVRKSNYGYTF. DNA of the CDR3: TGTGCCACTGGGGTCAGAAAGTCTAACTATGGCTACACCTTC.

This clone appeared many times. V and J are TRBV7-9 and TRBJ2-7; D might be TRBD2 (5 bases). The CDR3 is made up of 16 amino acids. The germline CDR1 and CDR2 sequences are SEHNR and FQNEAQ (reference sequence). V shed 2 bases and J shed 2 bases, with 16 bases lying between them. CDR3 nucleotides: TGTGCCAGCAGCTTAAGGTCTAGCAAGGCCACCTACGAGCAGTACTTC. This gives the protein CASSLRSSKATYEQYF.

This chain links TRBV14 with TRBJ2-7; D may correspond to TRBD1 or TRBD2 (5 bases each). The CDR3 contains 15 residues. The V end lost 0 bases, the J end lost 5 bases, and 14 bases lay between the germline ends. Germline V CDR1 and CDR2: SGHDN, FVKESK. CDR3 amino acids: CASSQDWDRRDEQYF. The CDR3 DNA sequence: TGTGCCAGCAGCCAAGATTGGGACCGACGGGACGAGCAGTACTTC.

This chain joins TRBV5-5 and TRBJ2-7; 8 bases fit TRBD2. Germline V gives CDR1 SGHKS, CDR2 YYEKEE (reference sequence). Losses at the gene ends were 0 bases for V and 4 bases for J; bases not matched to a gene: 3. This CDR3 has 14 amino acids. Here the CDR3 reads CASSLAGGPYEQYF. DNA for the CDR3: TGTGCCAGCAGCTTGGCGGGGGGGCCGTACGAGCAGTACTTC.

This clone was seen a handful of times. This chain links TRBV25-1 with TRBJ1-1; D unresolved. Germline V gene data show CDR1 as MGHDK and CDR2 as SYGVNS. The V and J ends lost 1 base and 2 bases respectively, with 14 bases between them. The CDR3 consists of 16 residues. For the CDR3, the DNA is TGTGCCAGCAGTGAATTGGGTGGGGTGGCAAACACTGAAGCTTTCTTT. Its protein is CASSELGGVANTEAFF.

The chain carries TRBV30 and TRBJ2-7; TRBD2 might be the D (5 bases). Per germline, CDR1 GTSNPN and CDR2 SVGIG (reference sequence). The CDR3 loop spans 15 amino acids. Trimming shortened V by 0 bases and J by 2 bases, and 14 bases separated the two germline ends. The DNA for the CDR3 is TGTGCCTGGAGTGTACGCGGGCCCAATGCCTACGAGCAGTACTTC. It yields the protein CAWSVRGPNAYEQYF.